One and the same sample provided the 29 T cell receptor beta chains below, sequenced in a study of control samples from healthy donors and cancer patients. Data came from immunoSEQ multiplex PCR; TCRdb stores just in-frame clones and leaves some out. The sample comprises 170,000 or so clones, approximately 93% of which are singletons, and about 8.5% rests with the top ten. Sequenced input: blood. The receptors here all came from a woman aged 40-49 years in good health.

The chain uses TRBV7-2 and TRBJ1-5; 9 bases match TRBD1. Germline CDR1 reads SGHTA; CDR2 reads FQGNSA. CDR3 length: 15 residues. After removal of 4 bases from V and 7 bases from J, the junction contained 8 bases not matched to a gene. DNA of the CDR3: TGTGCCAGCAGCTCCGCCGGGACAGGGTTGCAGCCCCAGCATTTT. This codes for CASSSAGTGLQPQHF.

The V call is TRBV18, the J call TRBJ1-2; D is perhaps TRBD1 (5 bases). Germline V gene data show CDR1 as KGHSH and CDR2 as LQKENI. V shed 6 bases and J shed 2 bases, with 16 bases lying between them. This CDR3 region has 15 residues. CDR3 protein: CASSLSLQANYGYTF. The CDR3 DNA sequence: TGTGCCAGCTCCCTCAGTCTACAGGCAAACTATGGCTACACCTTC. Using reference TRBV18 and TRBJ1-2 for the parts outside the CDR3, the full variable domain is NAGVMQNPRHLVRRRGQEARLRCSPMKGHSHVYWYRQLPEEGLKFMVYLQKENIIDESGMPKERFSAEFPKEGPSILRIQQVVRGDSAAYFCASSLSLQANYGYTFGSGTRLTVV.

The J gene is TRBJ2-3, the V gene TRBV7-8, with 9 bases fitting TRBD1. V lost 7 bases to trimming and J lost 4 bases; unmatched junction nucleotides: 12. The CDR3 length is 16 residues. Per the germline V gene, CDR1 is SGHVS and CDR2 is FQNEAQ. Here the CDR3 reads CASITPGDRAPDTQYF. The CDR3, as DNA: TGTGCCAGCATCACCCCCGGGGACAGGGCTCCAGATACGCAGTATTTT.

This chain links TRBV5-1 with TRBJ2-3, with TRBD2 matching 11 bases. There are 16 residues in the CDR3. Germline V gives CDR1 SGHRS, CDR2 YFSETQ. The V and J ends lost 4 bases and 3 bases, in that order; junction bases with no gene match: 7. For the CDR3, the DNA is TGCGCCAGCAGCACGACACTAGCGGGGGCAACAGATACGCAGTATTTT. Protein: CASSTTLAGATDTQYF.

The J gene is TRBJ1-5, the V gene TRBV2, with 9 bases aligning to TRBD1. The CDR3 runs 15 residues. The J segment lost 7 bases and the V segment lost 2 bases, leaving 6 bases of the junction unmatched. Germline CDR1 SNHLY, CDR2 FYNNEI. CDR3 loop: CASSEWDRAGQPQHF. CDR3 DNA sequence: TGTGCCAGCAGTGAATGGGACAGGGCGGGGCAGCCCCAGCATTTT. Full variable domain (remainder filled in from reference TRBV2 and TRBJ1-5): EPEVTQTPSHQVTQMGQEVILRCVPISNHLYFYWYRQILGQKVEFLVSFYNNEISEKSEIFDDQFSVERPDGSNFTLKIRSTKLEDSAMYFCASSEWDRAGQPQHFGDGTRLSIL.

CDR3 amino acids: CASSQDLGVRNTEAFF. The CDR3 region has the DNA TGTGCCAGCAGCCAAGATCTGGGAGTGAGGAACACTGAAGCTTTCTTT. J is TRBJ1-1 and V is TRBV3-1 (or the pseudogene TRBV3-2); D ambiguous. V gave up 0 bases and J gave up 1 base, with 12 bases separating them. CDR1 and CDR2 (germline): LGHDT, YNNKEL (reference sequence). The CDR3 sequence is 16 residues long.

This chain joins TRBV7-2 and TRBJ2-5, with D unclear. CDR1 and CDR2 from the germline V gene are SGHTA and FQGNSA. Deletions cut 6 bases from V and 3 bases from J, with 8 bases between. The CDR3 sequence is 12 residues long. The CDR3 loop reads CASSLTEETQYF. CDR3 nucleotide sequence: TGTGCCAGCAGTCTAACCGAAGAGACCCAGTACTTC.

The chain is built from TRBV7-2 and TRBJ1-3, with unresolved D. Germline V gives CDR1 SGHTA, CDR2 FQGNSA. The CDR3 loop spans 11 amino acids. The ends were cut back, 8 bases at V and 3 bases at J, with 5 bases in the middle. The CDR3 DNA follows: TGTGCCAGCCAAGGTGGAAACACCATATATTTT. It translates to CASQGGNTIYF.

J is TRBJ1-2 and V is TRBV7-9; 7 bases fit TRBD1. Germline CDR1 is SEHNR and CDR2 is FQNEAQ (reference sequence). V was clipped by 7 bases and J by 1 base; unmatched bases: 9. The CDR3 contains 15 residues. The DNA of the CDR3 is TGTGCCAGCACTACCGGGACAGAAATTAACTATGGCTACACCTTC. It yields the protein CASTTGTEINYGYTF.

This chain connects TRBV6-2 or TRBV6-3 to TRBJ1-2, with D possibly matching TRBD1 (5 bases). With 6 bases removed from V and 0 bases from J, the gap between germline ends came to 14 bases. Germline CDR1 and CDR2: MNHEY and SVGEGT. The CDR3 runs to 15 residues. The CDR3 sequence is CASSSRDLTNYGYTF. CDR3 nucleotides: TGTGCCAGCAGCTCCCGGGACCTCACTAACTATGGCTACACCTTC.

This clone was detected once. The chain recombines TRBV10-2 with TRBJ1-1; D not resolved. The CDR3 sequence is 13 residues long. Trimming stripped 2 bases from V and 1 base from J, with 5 bases between. CDR1 and CDR2 from the germline V gene are WSHSY and SAAADI. The CDR3 is CASSETGNTEAFF. The DNA of the CDR3 is TGCGCCAGCAGTGAGACGGGGAACACTGAAGCTTTCTTT.

This clone has only one observation. The chain carries TRBV28 and TRBJ2-1; 12 positions agree with TRBD2. This CDR3 has 18 amino acids. The germline gives CDR1 MDHEN, CDR2 SYDVKM. Trimming removed 5 bases from V and 0 bases from J; junction bases left unmatched: 8. CDR3 coding DNA: TGTGCCAGCAGTACCTCTAGCGGGGGGGTAACCTCCTACAATGAGCAGTTCTTC. Amino acids: CASSTSSGGVTSYNEQFF.

The V gene is TRBV4-1, the J gene TRBJ1-1, with a weak D call TRBD1 (6 bases). Germline CDR1 is MGHRA and CDR2 is YSYEKL. V shed 2 bases and J shed 4 bases, with 14 bases lying between them. The CDR3 spans 15 residues. CDR3 nucleotides: TGCGCCAGCAGCCAACCCTACAGGGTTAGCACTGAAGCTTTCTTT. This translates into CASSQPYRVSTEAFF.

The rearrangement links TRBV20-1 to TRBJ2-7; D gene unclear. The CDR3 sequence is 11 residues long. The germline V gene encodes CDR1 DFQATT and CDR2 SNEGSKA (reference sequence). CDR3 DNA: TGCAGCTCAGGTTGGGGCTACGAGCAGTACTTC. Translated, it gives CSSGWGYEQYF.

This sequence joins TRBV6-6 and TRBJ1-1; D is possibly TRBD1 (5 bases). Germline V gene data show CDR1 as MNHNY and CDR2 as SVGAGI (reference sequence). Trimming cost V 8 bases and J 10 bases, with 17 bases left between them. The CDR3 runs to 12 residues. The CDR3 DNA is TGTGCCAGCTGGGGGGGGTCGGAGTTAGCTTTCTTT. It translates to CASWGGSELAFF.

The V and J genes are TRBV3-1 (or the pseudogene TRBV3-2) and TRBJ2-2; 7 nucleotides align to TRBD1. The junction had 8 bases not matched to a gene; V was cut back by 5 bases and J by 2 bases. This CDR3 spans 16 amino acids. The germline V gene has CDR1 LGHDT and CDR2 YNNKEL (reference sequence). The chain's CDR3 is CASSTGQFVNTGELFF. The CDR3 coding sequence is TGTGCCAGCAGCACGGGACAGTTTGTTAACACCGGGGAGCTGTTTTTT.

The chain carries TRBV7-8 and TRBJ2-5; D remains ambiguous. This CDR3 contains 12 residues. From germline, CDR1 is SGHVS and CDR2 FQNEAQ. V lost 5 bases and J 0 bases, leaving 4 bases between the germline ends. The CDR3 sequence: CASSLYQETQYF. The CDR3 region has the DNA TGTGCCAGCAGCCTCTACCAAGAGACCCAGTACTTC.

The chain couples TRBV6-5 to TRBJ2-5; 9 bases agree with TRBD1. The CDR3 length is 13 residues. Germline values: CDR1 MNHEY, CDR2 SVGAGI. V lost 2 bases, J lost 7 bases, and 2 bases stayed unmatched. DNA for the CDR3: TGTGCCAGCAGTTACCGACAGGGGGGGACCCAGTACTTC. As protein: CASSYRQGGTQYF.

The chain couples TRBV27 to TRBJ1-2; D is possibly TRBD1 (5 bases). The CDR3 length is 14 residues. The germline V and J ends were trimmed by 1 base and 4 bases, with 10 bases remaining between them. Germline CDR1 MNHEY, CDR2 SMNVEV (reference sequence). CDR3: CASSLYRGFYGYTF. The CDR3, as DNA: TGTGCCAGCAGTTTATATCGGGGGTTCTATGGCTACACCTTC.

The chain employs TRBV4-2 and TRBJ1-1, with D hard to call. CDR1 is LGHNA, CDR2 YNFKEQ, per germline. Trimming shortened V by 0 bases and J by 7 bases, and 9 bases separated the two germline ends. CDR3 length: 13 residues. The CDR3 protein is CASSQDKGREAFF. CDR3 nucleotide sequence: TGTGCCAGCAGCCAAGACAAGGGTCGTGAAGCTTTCTTT.

The chain is built from TRBV7-2 and TRBJ1-2; D uncertain. Germline assignment: CDR1 SGHTA and CDR2 FQGNSA. V lost 1 base and J lost 7, with 10 bases in between. The CDR3 has 13 residues. The CDR3 here is CASSLDGVGGYTF. The CDR3 DNA reads TGTGCCAGCAGCTTAGATGGGGTAGGTGGCTACACCTTC. The full variable domain, in which reference TRBV7-2 and TRBJ1-2 provide the parts outside the CDR3, is GAGVSQSPSNKVTEKGKDVELRCDPISGHTALYWYRQSLGQGLEFLIYFQGNSAPDKSGLPSDRFSAERTGGSVSTLTIQRTQQEDSAVYLCASSLDGVGGYTFGSGTRLTVV.

The genes are TRBV19 and TRBJ1-3, with a tentative D call TRBD1 (5 bases). Germline assignment: CDR1 LNHDA and CDR2 SQIVND (reference sequence). Between the trimmed V and J ends, which lost 1 base and 2 bases, there was a span of 21 bases. The CDR3 length is 19 residues. The CDR3 loop reads CASSIAASGGMRTGNTIYF. Written as DNA, the CDR3 is TGTGCCAGTAGTATAGCCGCCTCGGGGGGAATGCGAACTGGAAACACCATATATTTT.

The J gene is TRBJ2-2, the V gene TRBV7-3, with 9 bases matching TRBD1. The V segment lost 4 bases and the J segment 2 bases; nucleotides outside the gene matches: 8. CDR1 is SGHTA, CDR2 FQGTGA, per germline. The CDR3 has 17 amino acids. In DNA form, the CDR3 reads TGTGCCAGCAGCTCCGATACGGGACAGGGAAACACCGGGGAGCTGTTTTTT. This sequence encodes CASSSDTGQGNTGELFF.

This clone was detected once. The gene calls are TRBV27 and TRBJ1-2; 8 positions match TRBD1. The V and J ends lost 4 bases and 8 bases, in that order; junction bases with no gene match: 6. The CDR3 extends over 13 amino acids. Germline assignment: CDR1 MNHEY and CDR2 SMNVEV (reference sequence). The CDR3 DNA is TGTGCCAGCAGTTCGGACAGGGTGGGAGGCTACACCTTC. Translated: CASSSDRVGGYTF.

The rearrangement joins TRBV28 to TRBJ2-7; D gene ambiguous. CDR1 is MDHEN, CDR2 SYDVKM, per germline. V was cut by 2 bases and J by 4 bases, with 6 bases left in between. CDR3 length equals 12 residues. The CDR3 nucleotides read TGTGCCAGCAGTTTAACCGTTTACGAGCAGTACTTC. This sequence encodes CASSLTVYEQYF.

This clone has a single count. This sequence joins TRBV5-5 and TRBJ2-2, with 13 bases fitting TRBD2. This CDR3 comprises 17 residues. V shed 3 bases and J 4 bases; nucleotides not matched to a gene: 6. Germline V lookup: CDR1 SGHKS, CDR2 YYEKEE (reference sequence). The CDR3 loop reads CASSSPGTSGVTGELFF. In DNA, the CDR3 is TGTGCCAGCAGCTCCCCAGGGACTAGCGGGGTCACCGGGGAGCTGTTTTTT.

This clone was seen once. The chain carries TRBV7-9 and TRBJ1-4; D may be TRBD1 (5 bases). This CDR3 spans 15 amino acids. The germline V gene has CDR1 SEHNR and CDR2 FQNEAQ (reference sequence). V was cut by 5 bases and J by 8 bases, with 18 bases left in between. CDR3 region: CASSPGAGYREKLFF. Written as DNA, the CDR3 is TGTGCCAGCAGCCCTGGGGCAGGGTATCGAGAAAAACTGTTTTTT.

This clone appeared a single time. The J gene is TRBJ1-1, the V gene TRBV7-3; D unresolved. The CDR3 consists of 13 residues. V was shortened by 5 bases and J by 1 base, with 8 bases between the two germline ends. The germline gives CDR1 SGHTA, CDR2 FQGTGA. The CDR3 is CASSVKGNTEAFF. Here the CDR3 DNA reads TGTGCCAGCAGCGTAAAAGGGAACACTGAAGCTTTCTTT.

The V and J genes are TRBV9 and TRBJ1-1; the D is unclear. Germline V gene lookup returns CDR1 SGDLS and CDR2 YYNGEE. This CDR3 spans 14 amino acids. V lost 4 bases, J lost 1 base, and 11 bases lay in between. The CDR3 spells CASSLTWANTEAFF. CDR3 coding DNA: TGTGCCAGCAGCCTTACATGGGCGAACACTGAAGCTTTCTTT.